The present T cell receptor (beta chain) was sequenced within a study of chemoradiotherapy in HPV16-positive cancers. The data were produced by immunoSEQ multiplex PCR, yet TCRdb's version contains in-frame clones alone and is incomplete. The repertoire has 30,000 to 50,000 clones, 65% to 80% of them found once; the top ten carry about 4.9%. Trimming left V 5 bases short and J 0 bases short, with 8 bases between. This CDR3 is built from 13 residues. Germline-derived CDR1 and CDR2 are SGHTA and FQGTGA. In this sample, this clone turned up once. This specimen consisted of blood, obtained from a patient who underwent chemoradiotherapy. This TCR was recovered from a human donor with HPV-associated anogenital cancer. The chain uses TRBV7-3 and TRBJ2-7; no clear D gene. CDR3 DNA sequence: TGTGCCAGCAGCATAGACCACTCCTACGAGCAGTACTTC. Translating it yields CASSIDHSYEQYF.